A single T cell receptor beta chain is shown here with its context. Its target is unknown. This CDR3 is 18 amino acids long. Germline lookup yields CDR1 LGHNA and CDR2 YNFKEQ. The data stem from a study of T cells expressing NK-cell markers. Study details: It was sorted CD3+CD56-NKG2C+, CD3+CD56+NKG2C- and CD3+CD56+NKG2C+ T cells that provided the TCR beta repertoires.

One entry per CDR3 protein, without DNA, is what TCRdb gives after re-calling the 5' RACE reads. The sample is made up of roughly 450,000 distinct CDR3 sequences, and the top ten hold under 1.5% of it. Overall study results and limits: Similarly, these clonotypes led the CD3+CD56-NKG2C+ fraction as well in several donors.

The gene calls are TRBV4-2 and TRBJ2-1; TCRdb indicates TRBD1, and absent DNA this call remains unverified. Sequenced: blood T cells: a sorted CD56 or NKG2C T cell subset, CD4+ or CD8+ T cells, or bulk PBMC T cells (not recorded which). The origin of this receptor is a woman aged 45-59 years in good health. CDR3 region: CASSQGAGGGSGNNEQFF.